This entry lists 30 T cell receptor beta chains sequenced from one sample in a study of neurological immune-mediated disorders. The time point denotes: longitudinal time-point 1 (baseline). In TCRdb, the 5' RACE reads were re-called with MiXCR into one record per CDR3 protein. Here the sample spans some 54,000 distinct CDR3 sequences, roughly 10% being singletons. Sequences were obtained from PBMCs. The receptors derive from a male donor with HTLV-1-associated myelopathy (HAM/TSP).

This clonotype was recorded many times. J is TRBJ1-5 and V is TRBV28, with D uncertain. V lost 3 bases, J lost 3 bases, and 12 bases lay in between. Germline V gives CDR1 MDHEN, CDR2 SYDVKM. CDR3 length equals 15 residues. This chain's CDR3 is CASSLAGGPNQPQHF. The CDR3 nucleotides are TGTGCCAGCAGTTTGGCAGGTGGGCCCAATCAGCCCCAGCATTTT.

This clonotype was found many times. The genes are TRBV3-1 and TRBJ1-2, with D unclear. This CDR3 is 15 amino acids long. The V end lost 4 bases, the J end lost 6 bases, and 18 bases lay between the germline ends. Germline CDR1 LGHDT, CDR2 YNNKEL (reference sequence). CDR3 bases: TGTGCCAGCAGCCTAACGACCCCCAGGATAAATGGCTACACCTTC. This codes for CASSLTTPRINGYTF.

V is TRBV29-1 and J is TRBJ1-3; D call uncertain. CDR3 size: 14 residues. V shed 7 bases and J shed 1 base, with 14 bases lying between them. Per the germline V gene, CDR1 is SQVTM and CDR2 is ANQGSEA. The CDR3 DNA reads TGCAGCGAACAGCGGTACGTGTCTGGAAACACCATATATTTT. Translation: CSEQRYVSGNTIYF.

The table lists this clonotype with a few counts. J is TRBJ2-4 and V is TRBV20-1, with D tentatively TRBD1 or TRBD2 (5 bases each). V lost 5 bases and J lost 0, with 17 bases in between. The CDR3 contains 16 residues. CDR1 is DFQATT and CDR2 is SNEGSKA in the germline V gene (reference sequence). CDR3 amino acids: CSAAADTGLAKNIQYF. CDR3 DNA: TGCAGTGCTGCGGCGGACACCGGACTAGCCAAAAACATTCAGTACTTC.

The table lists this clonotype with many counts. The rearrangement joins TRBV3-1 to TRBJ1-2; 8 bases are a match to TRBD1. Germline V lookup: CDR1 LGHDT, CDR2 YNNKEL (reference sequence). The junction had 9 bases not matched to a gene; V was cut back by 4 bases and J by 5 bases. This CDR3 comprises 15 residues. The CDR3, as DNA: TGTGCCAGCAGCCTCCTATCAGGGGGCTCGTATGGCTACACCTTC. Its translation is CASSLLSGGSYGYTF. The full variable domain, its missing parts supplied by reference TRBV3-1 and TRBJ1-2, is DTAVSQTPKYLVTQMGNDKSIKCEQNLGHDTMYWYKQDSKKFLKIMFSYNNKELIINETVPNRFSPKSPDKAHLNLHINSLELGDSAVYFCASSLLSGGSYGYTFGSGTRLTVV.

For this clonotype: A clone one base away is much larger, so this may be a read error. The J gene is TRBJ1-1, the V gene TRBV12-3 or TRBV12-4; D unclear. The ends were cut back, 2 bases at V and 10 bases at J, with 20 bases in the middle. The CDR3 length is 15 residues. The CDR3 region has the DNA TGTGCCAGCAGTTTACGCCTGTCACCCTCACAGTTAGCTTTCTTT. The encoded protein is CASSLRLSPSQLAFF.

This clonotype was observed a handful of times. This may come from a read error, since a much larger clone is one base off. The J gene is TRBJ1-5, the V gene TRBV12-3 or TRBV12-4; TRBD1 might be the D (6 bases). The CDR3 runs 15 residues. This CDR3 is CVSSLDGGGAQPQHF. The CDR3 DNA is TGTGTCAGCAGTTTAGACGGGGGGGGCGCGCAGCCCCAGCATTTT.

This clonotype is classed as medium-sized. This sequence joins TRBV28 and TRBJ2-1; D perhaps matches TRBD2 (7 bases). Germline loops: CDR1 MDHEN, CDR2 SYDVKM. V was trimmed by 6 bases and J by 10 bases, leaving 16 bases between them. This CDR3 is 13 amino acids long. The CDR3 coding sequence is TGTGCCAGCAGGGGGGAGGGGGTCGGGGAGCAGTTCTTC. It is translated as CASRGEGVGEQFF.

The sample holds many counts of this clonotype. V is TRBV7-9 and J is TRBJ1-1; perhaps TRBD1 as D (5 bases). CDR1 and CDR2 from the germline V gene are SEHNR and FQNEAQ (reference sequence). CDR3 length equals 15 residues. The germline V and J ends were trimmed by 5 bases and 3 bases, with 16 bases remaining between them. CDR3 region: CASSPSGGGDTEAFF. The DNA for the CDR3 is TGTGCCAGCAGCCCCTCCGGGGGAGGGGACACTGAAGCTTTCTTT.

A few counts support this clonotype. This may be a read error: a much more frequent sequence differs by one nucleotide. The chain uses TRBV7-8 and TRBJ1-5; D unresolved. Germline CDR1 is SGHVS and CDR2 is FQNEAQ. The CDR3 loop spans 15 amino acids. The CDR3 region has the DNA TGTGCCAGCAGCGCGGTGGACGGTAGCAATAAGCCCCAGCATTTT. This translates into CASSAVDGSNKPQHF.

This clonotype was detected ten times or more. The chain has TRBV12-3 or TRBV12-4 and TRBJ1-1; 8 bases match TRBD1. V shed 4 bases and J 4 bases; nucleotides not matched to a gene: 2. This CDR3 region has 13 residues. CDR3 protein: CASSSTGGTEAFF. CDR3 DNA: TGTGCCAGCAGTTCAACAGGGGGCACTGAAGCTTTCTTT.

This clonotype was seen ten or more times. The rearrangement joins TRBV5-1 to TRBJ1-4; possibly TRBD1 for D (6 bases). The CDR3 is 16 amino acids. Germline CDR1 reads SGHRS; CDR2 reads YFSETQ. V lost 6 bases and J 4 bases, leaving 19 bases between the germline ends. The CDR3 DNA follows: TGCGCCAGCAACAACTATAGACAGGAGCTTAATGAAAAACTGTTTTTT. As protein: CASNNYRQELNEKLFF.

This clonotype was detected many times. The chain joins TRBV7-9 to TRBJ1-3; possible D gene TRBD1, 6 bases. Germline V gene sequence: CDR1 SEHNR, CDR2 FQNEAQ (reference sequence). The V gene lost 6 bases and the J gene lost 2 bases, with 14 bases spanning the gap. The CDR3 consists of 15 residues. The DNA for the CDR3 is TGTGCCAGCAGACAGGGCAGGGAGGCTGGAAACACCATATATTTT. Protein: CASRQGREAGNTIYF.

This clonotype was found many times. V gene TRBV7-2 combines with J gene TRBJ1-5; no clear D. V shed 5 bases and J shed 7 bases, with 15 bases lying between them. This CDR3 has 14 residues. The germline V gene encodes CDR1 SGHTA and CDR2 FQGNSA. Here the CDR3 DNA reads TGTGCCAGCAGCCCTGACTCCCTTTGGCAGCCCCAGCATTTT. Translating gives CASSPDSLWQPQHF.

The chain employs TRBV10-1 and TRBJ2-1, with D maybe TRBD1 (6 bases). V was clipped by 5 bases and J by 7 bases, with 12 bases between them. CDR3 length equals 13 residues. CDR1 is WNHNN, CDR2 SYGVQD, per germline (reference sequence). Here the CDR3 reads CASSRNRENEQFF. CDR3 bases: TGCGCCAGCAGTAGGAACAGGGAGAATGAGCAGTTCTTC.

This clonotype was seen many times. This chain joins TRBV9 and TRBJ1-1, with no clear D. CDR3 length: 13 amino acids. With 0 bases removed from V and 5 bases from J, the gap between germline ends came to 8 bases. Germline lookup yields CDR1 SGDLS and CDR2 YYNGEE. In DNA, the CDR3 is TGTGCCAGCAGCGTAGTTGAGGGTACTGAAGCTTTCTTT. Translation gives CASSVVEGTEAFF.

This clonotype was recorded many times. This chain connects TRBV12-5 to TRBJ2-2; D is possibly TRBD2 (6 bases). V shed 0 bases and J shed 3 bases, with 14 bases lying between them. The V gene's germline CDR1 is LGHNT and CDR2 FRNRAP. This CDR3 comprises 17 residues. CDR3 sequence reads: CASGLVNGGDDTGELFF. As DNA, the CDR3 is TGTGCTAGTGGTTTGGTTAATGGCGGGGATGACACCGGGGAGCTGTTTTTT.

This clonotype was observed many times. The chain carries TRBV6-1 and TRBJ1-1; 10 bases agree with TRBD1. The length of the CDR3 is 16 residues. CDR1 and CDR2 (germline): MNHNS, SASEGT. Losses at the gene ends were 3 bases for V and 5 bases for J; bases not matched to a gene: 9. CDR3 bases: TGTGCCAGCAGTGACGGTTGGGACAGGGGCGGAACTGAAGCTTTCTTT. Amino acids: CASSDGWDRGGTEAFF.

This clonotype has ten or more counts. The chain joins TRBV27 to TRBJ2-1, with TRBD1 identical over 7 bases. The CDR3 consists of 17 residues. CDR1 MNHEY and CDR2 SMNVEV come from the germline V gene (reference sequence). After removal of 0 bases from V and 4 bases from J, the junction contained 9 bases not matched to a gene. This CDR3 is CASSLSGTARLYNEQFF. The CDR3 bases are TGTGCCAGCAGTTTATCTGGGACAGCCAGACTTTACAATGAGCAGTTCTTC.

In its sample, this clonotype was seen many times. This chain's CDR3 is CASSLKTPETQYF. DNA for the CDR3: TGCGCCAGCAGCTTGAAGACCCCGGAGACCCAGTACTTC. The gene calls are TRBV5-1 and TRBJ2-5; no clear D. Deletions cut 1 base from V and 5 bases from J, with 9 bases between. The CDR3 extends over 13 amino acids. CDR1 is SGHRS and CDR2 is YFSETQ in the germline V gene.

This clonotype was seen many times. The CDR3 sequence is CASSQDSGVLETQYF. For the CDR3, the DNA is TGCGCCAGCAGCCAAGATTCAGGGGTTCTAGAGACCCAGTACTTC. The V call is TRBV4-1, the J call TRBJ2-5; D is possibly TRBD1 (6 bases). From germline, CDR1 is MGHRA and CDR2 YSYEKL. The CDR3 consists of 15 residues. The germline V and J ends were trimmed by 0 bases and 4 bases, with 12 bases remaining between them.

This clonotype has ten or more counts. The gene calls are TRBV6-6 and TRBJ1-6, with TRBD1 identical over 7 bases. CDR3 length: 15 residues. The germline V gene has CDR1 MNHNY and CDR2 SVGAGI (reference sequence). J lost 7 bases, V lost 6 bases, and 9 bases had no gene match. CDR3 DNA sequence: TGTGCCAGCAGCACACAGGGGACGAGGAATTCACCCCTCCACTTT. Its protein product is CASSTQGTRNSPLHF.

With respect to this clonotype: One end of the junction fails to match germline, which may point to a read error. The V gene is TRBV6-5, the J gene TRBJ1-3, with 7 nucleotides matching TRBD1. This CDR3 is 15 amino acids long. CDR1 is MNHEY and CDR2 is SVGAGI in the germline V gene. The CDR3 region has the DNA TGTACCAGCTCTACCCCCCGGTACAGGGGAGACACCATATATTTT. This sequence encodes CTSSTPRYRGDTIYF.

This clonotype was observed a few times. The V call is TRBV19, the J call TRBJ1-1, with a tentative D call TRBD1 (5 bases). V was cut by 1 base and J by 0 bases, with 12 bases left in between. The CDR3 sequence is 16 residues long. CDR1 and CDR2 (germline): LNHDA, SQIVND (reference sequence). For the CDR3, the DNA is TGTGCCAGTAGTATAGGCCGACAGATCATGAACACTGAAGCTTTCTTT. Residues: CASSIGRQIMNTEAFF.

This clonotype appeared many times. J is TRBJ1-5 and V is TRBV5-1; TRBD1 matches 8 bases. This CDR3 comprises 16 residues. The V segment lost 1 base and the J segment 5 bases; nucleotides outside the gene matches: 8. The germline V gene encodes CDR1 SGHRS and CDR2 YFSETQ. Here the CDR3 reads CASSLFPGGSDQPQHF. As DNA, the CDR3 is TGCGCCAGCAGCTTGTTTCCAGGGGGCAGTGATCAGCCCCAGCATTTT.

This clonotype was seen ten or more times. The gene calls are TRBV6-6 and TRBJ1-6; weak D call: TRBD1 (6 bases). V shed 10 bases and J shed 9 bases, with 19 bases lying between them. CDR1 MNHNY and CDR2 SVGAGI come from the germline V gene (reference sequence). This CDR3 is 14 amino acids long. The CDR3 DNA reads as TGTGCCACCGTGGACAGACCCTTAGGTTCACCCCTCCACTTT. It codes for CATVDRPLGSPLHF.

This clonotype was counted at least ten times. The CDR3 reads CASSRTGGKETQYF. The CDR3 DNA reads as TGTGCCAGCAGCCGGACAGGGGGCAAGGAGACCCAGTACTTC. The J gene is TRBJ2-5, the V gene TRBV7-9; 11 bases fit TRBD1. The CDR3 is made up of 14 amino acids. Germline V gene sequence: CDR1 SEHNR, CDR2 FQNEAQ (reference sequence). Losses at the gene ends were 5 bases for V and 5 bases for J; bases not matched to a gene: 4.

V and J are TRBV11-2 and TRBJ1-1, with D hard to call. Germline-derived CDR1 and CDR2 are SGHAT and FQNNGV. CDR3 length: 15 amino acids. V was cut by 5 bases and J by 1 base, with 14 bases left in between. DNA of the CDR3: TGTGCCAGCAGCCCAAGTCTGTCGGGGAACACTGAAGCTTTCTTT. It encodes CASSPSLSGNTEAFF.

This clonotype was recorded at least ten times. The chain combines TRBV7-2 with TRBJ2-7, with TRBD1 identical over 8 bases. CDR3 length: 15 residues. CDR1 and CDR2 from the germline V gene are SGHTA and FQGNSA. V lost 0 bases to trimming and J lost 9 bases; unmatched junction nucleotides: 10. CDR3 DNA: TGTGCCAGCAGCTTAGCGACAGGGGTTGCCCGGGGGCAGTACTTC. Protein sequence: CASSLATGVARGQYF.

Ten or more counts support this clonotype. The chain carries TRBV5-6 and TRBJ2-7, with 8 bases that match TRBD1. In germline, CDR1 is SGHDT, CDR2 YYEEEE. The CDR3 loop spans 14 amino acids. Germline trimming cut 4 bases from V and 7 bases from J; bases unmatched to any gene: 10. In DNA form, the CDR3 reads TGTGCCAGCAGCCCGTGGGACAGGCCTCTGGAGCAGTACTTC. It translates to CASSPWDRPLEQYF.